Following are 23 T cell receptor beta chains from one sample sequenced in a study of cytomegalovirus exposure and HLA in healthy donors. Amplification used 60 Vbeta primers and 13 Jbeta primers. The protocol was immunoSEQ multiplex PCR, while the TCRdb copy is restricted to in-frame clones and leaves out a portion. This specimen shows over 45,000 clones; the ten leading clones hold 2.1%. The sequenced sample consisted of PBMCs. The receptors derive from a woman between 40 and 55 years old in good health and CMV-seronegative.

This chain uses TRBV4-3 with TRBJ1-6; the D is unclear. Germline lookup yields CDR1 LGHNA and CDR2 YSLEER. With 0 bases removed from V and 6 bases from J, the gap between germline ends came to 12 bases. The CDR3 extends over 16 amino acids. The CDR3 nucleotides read TGCGCCAGCAGCCAAGATTTGGCCCAGATTAATTCACCCCTCCACTTT. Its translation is CASSQDLAQINSPLHF.

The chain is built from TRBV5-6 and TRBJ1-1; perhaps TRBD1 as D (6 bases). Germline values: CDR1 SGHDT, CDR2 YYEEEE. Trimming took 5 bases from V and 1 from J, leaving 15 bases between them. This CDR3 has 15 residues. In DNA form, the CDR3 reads TGTGCCAGCAGATTCAGGGGTGGGGGGAACACTGAAGCTTTCTTT. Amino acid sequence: CASRFRGGGNTEAFF.

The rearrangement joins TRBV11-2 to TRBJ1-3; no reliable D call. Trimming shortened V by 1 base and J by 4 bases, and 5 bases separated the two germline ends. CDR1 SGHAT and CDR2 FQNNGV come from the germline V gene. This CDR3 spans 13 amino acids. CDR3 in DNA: TGTGCCAGCAGCTTAGGAGGAGGAAACACCATATATTTT. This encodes CASSLGGGNTIYF.

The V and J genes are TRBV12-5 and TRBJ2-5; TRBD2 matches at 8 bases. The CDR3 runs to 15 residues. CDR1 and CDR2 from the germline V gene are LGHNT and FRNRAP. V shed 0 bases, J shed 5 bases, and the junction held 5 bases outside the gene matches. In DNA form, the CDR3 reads TGTGCTAGTGGTTTGGTACGGGAGGGCGGGGAGACCCAGTACTTC. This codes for CASGLVREGGETQYF.

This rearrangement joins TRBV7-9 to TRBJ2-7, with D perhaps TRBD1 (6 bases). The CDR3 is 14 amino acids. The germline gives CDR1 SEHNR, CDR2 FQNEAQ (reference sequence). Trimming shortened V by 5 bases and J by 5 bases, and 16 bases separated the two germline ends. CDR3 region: CASSARGTSHEQYF. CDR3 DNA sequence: TGTGCCAGCAGCGCGAGAGGGACATCCCACGAGCAGTACTTC.

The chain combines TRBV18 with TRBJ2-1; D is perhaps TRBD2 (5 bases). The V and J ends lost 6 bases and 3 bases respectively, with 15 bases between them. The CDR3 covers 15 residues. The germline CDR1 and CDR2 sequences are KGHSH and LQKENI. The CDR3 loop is CASSPEGAVYNEQFF. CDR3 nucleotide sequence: TGTGCCAGCTCTCCTGAGGGCGCGGTCTACAATGAGCAGTTCTTC.

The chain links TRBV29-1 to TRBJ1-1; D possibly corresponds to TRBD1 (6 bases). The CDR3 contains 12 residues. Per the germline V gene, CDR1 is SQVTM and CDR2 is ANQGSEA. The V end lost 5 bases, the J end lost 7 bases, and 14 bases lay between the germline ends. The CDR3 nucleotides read TGCAGCGTTCAGTCAGGGGCACTTGAAGCTTTCTTT. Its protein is CSVQSGALEAFF.

The DNA for the CDR3 is TGTGCCAGCAGCACAGGACAGGGGGAAGGAGGAGAGACCCAGTACTTC. Translating it yields CASSTGQGEGGETQYF. The rearrangement links TRBV5-4 to TRBJ2-5; TRBD1 matches 10 bases. V dropped 4 bases and J dropped 4; count of bases not matched to a gene: 10. Germline assignment: CDR1 SGHNT and CDR2 YYREEE (reference sequence). This CDR3 has 16 residues.

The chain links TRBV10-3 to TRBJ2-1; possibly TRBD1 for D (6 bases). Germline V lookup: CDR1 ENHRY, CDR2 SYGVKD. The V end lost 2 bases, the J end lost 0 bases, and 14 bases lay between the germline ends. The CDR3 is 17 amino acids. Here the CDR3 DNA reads TGTGCCATCAGTGAGGGGGGCCTTAGTAGCTCCTACAATGAGCAGTTCTTC. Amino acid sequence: CAISEGGLSSSYNEQFF.

The CDR3 sequence: CSVPGRGRSGANVLTF. The CDR3 coding sequence is TGCAGCGTCCCCGGGAGGGGCCGCTCTGGGGCCAACGTCCTGACTTTC. This chain links TRBV29-1 with TRBJ2-6; 8 bases are shared with TRBD2. Germline loops: CDR1 SQVTM, CDR2 ANQGSEA. V shed 6 bases, J shed 0 bases, and the junction held 7 bases outside the gene matches. This CDR3 has 16 residues.

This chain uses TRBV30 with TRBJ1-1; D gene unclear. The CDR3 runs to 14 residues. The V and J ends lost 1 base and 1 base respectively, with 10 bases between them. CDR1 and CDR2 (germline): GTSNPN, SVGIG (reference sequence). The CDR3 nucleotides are TGTGCCTGGAGTGGAGGAGTTAGGAACACTGAAGCTTTCTTT. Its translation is CAWSGGVRNTEAFF.

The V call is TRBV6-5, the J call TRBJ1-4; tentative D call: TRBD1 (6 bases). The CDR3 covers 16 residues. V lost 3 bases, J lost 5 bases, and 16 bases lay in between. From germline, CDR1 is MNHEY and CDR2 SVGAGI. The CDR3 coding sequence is TGTGCCAGCAGTTATTCCGCAGGGGCGTCAAATGAAAAACTGTTTTTT. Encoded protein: CASSYSAGASNEKLFF.

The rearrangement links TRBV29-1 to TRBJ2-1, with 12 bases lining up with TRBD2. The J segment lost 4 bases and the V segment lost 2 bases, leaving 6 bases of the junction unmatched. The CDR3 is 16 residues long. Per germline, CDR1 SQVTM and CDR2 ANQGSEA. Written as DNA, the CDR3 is TGCAGCGTTGAACCTAGCGGGAGGGCTGGATACAATGAGCAGTTCTTC. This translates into CSVEPSGRAGYNEQFF.

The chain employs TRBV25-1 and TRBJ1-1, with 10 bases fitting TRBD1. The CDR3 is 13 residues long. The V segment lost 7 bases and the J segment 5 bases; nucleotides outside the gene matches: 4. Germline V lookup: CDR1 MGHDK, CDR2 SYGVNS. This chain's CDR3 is CASTAGQGTEAFF. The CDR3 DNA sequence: TGTGCCAGCACGGCGGGACAGGGGACTGAAGCTTTCTTT.

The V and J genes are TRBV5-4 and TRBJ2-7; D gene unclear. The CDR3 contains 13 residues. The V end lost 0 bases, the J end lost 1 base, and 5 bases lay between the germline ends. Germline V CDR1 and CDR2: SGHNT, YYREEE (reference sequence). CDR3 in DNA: TGTGCCAGCAGCTTGGTAGATTCCTACGAGCAGTACTTC. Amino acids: CASSLVDSYEQYF.

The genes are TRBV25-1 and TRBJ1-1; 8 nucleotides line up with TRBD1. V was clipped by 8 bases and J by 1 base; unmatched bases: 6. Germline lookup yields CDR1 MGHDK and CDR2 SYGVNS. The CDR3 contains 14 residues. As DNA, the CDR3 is TGTGCCAGCGGTTCCGGGACAGGGAACACTGAAGCTTTCTTT. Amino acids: CASGSGTGNTEAFF. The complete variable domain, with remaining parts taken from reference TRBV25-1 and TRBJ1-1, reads EADIYQTPRYLVIGTGKKITLECSQTMGHDKMYWYQQDPGMELHLIHYSYGVNSTEKGDLSSESTVSRIRTEHFPLTLESARPSHTSQYLCASGSGTGNTEAFFGQGTRLTVV.

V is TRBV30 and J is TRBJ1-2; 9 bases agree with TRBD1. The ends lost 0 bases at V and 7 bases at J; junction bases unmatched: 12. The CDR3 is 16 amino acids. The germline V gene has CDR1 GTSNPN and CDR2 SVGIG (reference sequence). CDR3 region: CAWSVHGTGSLGGYTF. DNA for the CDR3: TGTGCCTGGAGTGTACATGGGACAGGGAGTCTGGGTGGCTACACCTTC.

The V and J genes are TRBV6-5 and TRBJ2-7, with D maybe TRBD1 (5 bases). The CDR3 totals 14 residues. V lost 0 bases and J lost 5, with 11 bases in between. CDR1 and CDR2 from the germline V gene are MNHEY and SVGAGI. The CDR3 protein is CASSYSKGIHEQYF. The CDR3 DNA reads TGTGCCAGCAGTTACTCGAAGGGGATCCACGAGCAGTACTTC.

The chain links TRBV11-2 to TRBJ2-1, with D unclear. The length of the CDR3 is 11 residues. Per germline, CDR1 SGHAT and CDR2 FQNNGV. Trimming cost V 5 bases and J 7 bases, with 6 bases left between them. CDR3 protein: CASSPSNEQFF. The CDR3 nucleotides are TGTGCCAGCAGCCCTTCTAATGAGCAGTTCTTC.

The CDR3 protein is CASSTWTGAPYGYTF. CDR3 nucleotide sequence: TGTGCCAGCAGCACCTGGACAGGGGCACCGTATGGCTACACCTTC. This chain joins TRBV7-6 and TRBJ1-2, with 9 positions matching TRBD1. The V gene end was trimmed by 5 bases and the J gene end by 5 bases; junction bases not matched to a gene: 9. Germline-derived CDR1 and CDR2 are SGHVS and FNYEAQ. The CDR3 totals 15 residues.

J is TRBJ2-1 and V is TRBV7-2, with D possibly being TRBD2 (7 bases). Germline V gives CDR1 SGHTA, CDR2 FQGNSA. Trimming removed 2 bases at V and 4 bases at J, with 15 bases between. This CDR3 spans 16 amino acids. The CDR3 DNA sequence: TGTGCCAGCAGCTTACTGAGTGGGGGGGCATACAATGAGCAGTTCTTC. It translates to CASSLLSGGAYNEQFF.

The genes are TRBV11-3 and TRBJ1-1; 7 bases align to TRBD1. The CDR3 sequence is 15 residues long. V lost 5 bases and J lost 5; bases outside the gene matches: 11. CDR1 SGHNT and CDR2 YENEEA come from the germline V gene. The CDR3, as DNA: TGTGCCAGCAGCGAAGACAGGGTCGAGTTGACTGAAGCTTTCTTT. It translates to CASSEDRVELTEAFF.

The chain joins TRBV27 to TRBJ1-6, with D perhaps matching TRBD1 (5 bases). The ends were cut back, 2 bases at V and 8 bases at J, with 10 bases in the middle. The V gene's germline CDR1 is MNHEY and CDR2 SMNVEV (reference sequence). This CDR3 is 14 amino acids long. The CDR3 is CASSLERGYSPLHF. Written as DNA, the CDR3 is TGTGCCAGCAGTTTAGAAAGGGGTTATTCACCCCTCCACTTT.